This TCR beta chain is drawn from a study of tumor-infiltrating lymphocytes in primary liver carcinoma. This clonotype has just one count. The conserved phenylalanine or tryptophan is not found at the CDR3 terminus, so this likely reflects a read error. In germline, CDR1 is MGHRA, CDR2 YSYEKL. This CDR3 comprises 15 residues. Total RNA amounting to around 530 ng was the source from which TCR beta cDNA was made with a constant-region primer. Libraries of TCR beta came from three nested multiplex PCR rounds with slightly modified ARM-PCR. The first two PCR rounds, nine to ten cycles each, used TRBV1-TRBV30 forward primers and a C-beta reverse primer. TCRdb itself ran the multiplex PCR reads through MiXCR, one entry per CDR3 protein. This sample has approximately 64,000 distinct CDR3 sequences; approximately 74% occur once, and the top ten carry roughly 40%. Investigators took RNA and DNA out together from roughly 18-30 mg of unsorted bulk tissue.

The receptor comes from a man in his forties with primary liver carcinoma and hepatitis B virus infection. The chain uses TRBV4-1 and TRBJ1-5; D perhaps matches TRBD1 (5 bases). Sample: liver tumor tissue from sampling region 4. Sample subset: tumor region T4, right-lateral pole. The chain's CDR3 is CTSSPIEGSNQPQHI. For the CDR3, the DNA is TGCACCAGCAGTCCCATAGAGGGGAGCAATCAGCCCCAGCATATT.